This T cell receptor (beta chain) originates from a study of shared clonotypes between healthy human individuals. Across the whole study: CD4 naive and CD4 memory each took three plates per donor, while CD8 naive took two and CD8 memory one. Findings of the study overall: Non-shared clonotypes had lower generation probabilities than clonotypes shared by all four sorted-subset donors.

The study enrolled healthy HIV-negative adults without recent acute infections or vaccinations as donors. CDR3 length: 13 residues. The V gene end was trimmed by 9 bases and the J gene end by 11 bases; junction bases not matched to a gene: 10. Per the germline V gene, CDR1 is SEHNR and CDR2 is FQNEAQ (reference sequence). On this clone itself: Its antigen is currently unknown.

TCRdb's copy holds only in-frame clones and misses some; the assay was immunoSEQ multiplex PCR. This sample has approximately 500,000 clones, with almost 97% found just once. The chain recombines TRBV7-9 with TRBJ1-1; TRBD1 agrees at 12 bases. The TCR was taken from a woman aged 30 to 39 in good health. The sample taken for sequencing was naive CD4+ T cells sorted from blood. Subset defined: CD45RA+ positively selected. The CDR3: CASIGTGGSMAFF. In nucleotides, the CDR3 is TGTGCCAGTATCGGGACAGGGGGCTCTATGGCTTTCTTT.